This TCR beta chain is drawn from a study of OX40 agonist ivuxolimab in advanced cancers. This CDR3 is 18 amino acids long. Per the germline V gene, CDR1 is SGHVS and CDR2 is FQNEAQ. With V trimmed by 6 bases and J by 4 bases, 16 bases remained unmatched. Here immunoSEQ multiplex PCR was the method, and the copy in TCRdb shows in-frame clones only, minus some. The sample shows approximately 24,000 clones, 84% of them seen only once. This chain connects TRBV7-8 to TRBJ1-5; 9 positions match TRBD1. The source of this sequence is an adult with an advanced solid tumor such as melanoma, head and neck, liver or kidney cancer. This specimen was CD4+ or CD8+ T cells sorted from blood, taken in a trial of the OX40 agonist ivuxolimab. CDR3 loop: CASSSWAGTGYQNQPQHF. CDR3 nucleotides: TGTGCCAGCAGTTCGTGGGCCGGGACAGGGTATCAGAATCAGCCCCAGCATTTT. The variable domain in full, with the rest retrieved from reference TRBV7-8 and TRBJ1-5, is GAGVSQSPRYKVAKRGQDVALRCDPISGHVSLFWYQQALGQGPEFLTYFQNEAQLDKSGLPSDRFFAERPEGSVSTLKIQRTQQEDSAVYLCASSSWAGTGYQNQPQHFGDGTRLSIL.